Listed here is a single TCR beta chain. Its specificity is unknown. This record belongs to a study of OX40 agonist ivuxolimab in advanced cancers. As for the study in general: Ivuxolimab doses were 0.01, 0.1, 0.3, 1.5, 3 or 10 mg/kg every 2 weeks. Prior checkpoint blockade (anti-PD-1, anti-PD-L1 or anti-CTLA-4) was permitted; under 50% had it.

Baseline, cycle 4 day 1, and cycle 7 day 1 were the blood sampling points. The assay was immunoSEQ multiplex PCR, and TCRdb's table has in-frame clones only and misses some. The sample consists of 60,000 to 70,000 clones, around 83% of them appearing once. Study observations and caveats: Circulating CD4+ and CD8+ T cells showed clonal expansion by week 6 at 0.1 to 3.0 mg/kg.

Between the trimmed V and J ends, which lost 5 bases and 7 bases, there was a span of 20 bases. The CDR3 runs to 16 residues. Germline assignment: CDR1 MNHNY and CDR2 SVGAGI (reference sequence). This sample comprised CD4+ or CD8+ T cells sorted from blood, obtained in a trial of the OX40 agonist ivuxolimab. The genes are TRBV6-6 and TRBJ2-2; D perhaps matches TRBD2 (6 bases). The TCR was taken from an adult with an advanced solid tumor such as melanoma, head and neck, liver or kidney cancer. The CDR3 region has the DNA TGTGCCAGCAGTCAGCTAGCGCCCCAGCTTGGCGGGGAGCTGTTTTTT. Translating it yields CASSQLAPQLGGELFF.